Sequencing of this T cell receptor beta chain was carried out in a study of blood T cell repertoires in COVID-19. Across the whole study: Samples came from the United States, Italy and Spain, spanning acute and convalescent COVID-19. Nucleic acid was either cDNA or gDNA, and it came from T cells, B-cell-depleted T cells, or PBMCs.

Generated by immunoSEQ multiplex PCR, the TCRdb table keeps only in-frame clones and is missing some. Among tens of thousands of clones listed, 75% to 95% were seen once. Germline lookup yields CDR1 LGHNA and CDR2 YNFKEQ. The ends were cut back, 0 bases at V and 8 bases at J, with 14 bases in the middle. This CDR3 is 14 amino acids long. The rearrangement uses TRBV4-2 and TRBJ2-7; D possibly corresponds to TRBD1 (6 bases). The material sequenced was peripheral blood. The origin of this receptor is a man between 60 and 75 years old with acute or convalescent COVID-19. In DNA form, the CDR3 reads TGTGCCAGCAGCCAAGATAGGGGACAAGTCAAGCAGTACTTC. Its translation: CASSQDRGQVKQYF.